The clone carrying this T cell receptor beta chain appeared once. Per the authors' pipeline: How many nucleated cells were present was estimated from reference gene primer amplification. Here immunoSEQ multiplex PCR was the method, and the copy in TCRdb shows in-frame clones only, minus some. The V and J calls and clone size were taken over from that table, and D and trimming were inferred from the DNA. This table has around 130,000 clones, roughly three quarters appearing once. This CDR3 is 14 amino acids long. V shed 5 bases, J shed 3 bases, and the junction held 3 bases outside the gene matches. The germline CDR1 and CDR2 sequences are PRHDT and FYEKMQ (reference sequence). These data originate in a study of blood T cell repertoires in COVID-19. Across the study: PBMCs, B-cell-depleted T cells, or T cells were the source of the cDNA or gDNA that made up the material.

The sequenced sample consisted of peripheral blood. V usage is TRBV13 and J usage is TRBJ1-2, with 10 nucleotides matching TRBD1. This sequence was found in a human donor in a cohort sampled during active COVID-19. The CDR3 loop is CASSTTGGDYGYTF. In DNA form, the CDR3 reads TGTGCCAGCAGCACGACAGGGGGCGACTATGGCTACACCTTC.